These T cell receptor beta chains were read from a single sample in a study of spatial heterogeneity in lung cancer. TCRdb passed the 5' RACE reads through MiXCR, listing each CDR3 protein once. The sample has about 20,000 distinct CDR3 sequences; 4.5% to 7% are singletons. Material: PBMCs, obtained at surgery. These receptors all come from a male donor with early-stage non-small cell lung cancer. CDR3s include the opening cysteine and the closing phenylalanine or tryptophan. Each record gives: CDR3 length, D gene, V gene, clone size, J gene, CDR3 DNA, CDR3 protein. D genes are given only for firm matches. A row's size may be missing; if present it is once, few, many or a size class.

length: 14; D: -; V: TRBV12-3/TRBV12-4; size: many; J: TRBJ1-2; DNA: TGTGCCAGCAGTCCCGGGCCGGATCGATATGGCTACACCTTC; CDR3: CASSPGPDRYGYTF
length: 14; D: -; V: TRBV7-9; size: many; J: TRBJ2-5; DNA: TGTGCCAGCACCGGACAGGGAGGGTTTGAGACCCAGTACTTC; CDR3: CASTGQGGFETQYF
length: 16; D: -; V: TRBV7-8; size: many; J: TRBJ1-2; DNA: TGTGCCAGCAGCTTAGCACTCCATCCGCAATCCTATGGCTACACCTTC; CDR3: CASSLALHPQSYGYTF
length: 14; D: -; V: TRBV5-1; size: few; J: TRBJ2-7; DNA: TGCGCCAGCAGCCCCCGCCCAGGGATCTACGAGCAGTACTTC; CDR3: CASSPRPGIYEQYF
length: 14; D: -; V: TRBV6-5; size: many; J: TRBJ2-5; DNA: TGTGCCAGCAGTTACCGAGGGGCCGAAGAGACCCAGTACTTC; CDR3: CASSYRGAEETQYF
length: 14; D: TRBD1; V: TRBV5-1; size: few; J: TRBJ2-3; DNA: TGCGCCAGCAGCGCGACAGGGTTGCGAGATACGCAGTATTTT; CDR3: CASSATGLRDTQYF
length: 15; D: -; V: TRBV4-1; size: few; J: TRBJ2-5; DNA: TGCGCCAGCAGCCAAGATCGGGCAATTAGGGTGACCCAGTACTTC; CDR3: CASSQDRAIRVTQYF
length: 13; D: TRBD1; V: TRBV20-1; size: few; J: TRBJ2-7; DNA: TGCAGTGCCGGGACAGGAGGTCCCTACGAGCAGTACTTC; CDR3: CSAGTGGPYEQYF
length: 16; D: -; V: TRBV7-9; size: few; J: TRBJ2-1; DNA: TGTGCCAGCAGCTCCGTGTGGAGGGGGCTCCCCAATGAGCAGTTCTTC; CDR3: CASSSVWRGLPNEQFF
length: 12; D: -; V: TRBV28; size: many; J: TRBJ2-7; DNA: TGTGCCAGCAGTACTGGCTTATACGAGCAGTACTTC; CDR3: CASSTGLYEQYF
length: 13; D: -; V: TRBV28; size: many; J: TRBJ2-7; DNA: TGTGCCAGCAGACCCGGACAGTTCTACGAGCAGTACTTC; CDR3: CASRPGQFYEQYF
length: 17; D: TRBD1; V: TRBV7-2; size: many; J: TRBJ1-2; DNA: TGTGCCAGCAGCTTAGGGCAAGGGACAGGGAGAGGCAATGGCTACACCTTC; CDR3: CASSLGQGTGRGNGYTF
length: 12; D: -; V: TRBV7-9; size: many; J: TRBJ2-1; DNA: TGTGCCAGCAGCACCGGGGGCAATGAGCAGTTCTTC; CDR3: CASSTGGNEQFF
length: 17; D: -; V: TRBV6-5; size: many; J: TRBJ2-6; DNA: TGTGCCAGCTCAGTTATAGGAGGGCGAAAAGGGGCCAACGTCCTGACTTTC; CDR3: CASSVIGGRKGANVLTF
length: 14; D: -; V: TRBV2; size: many; J: TRBJ2-3; DNA: TGTGCCAGCAGGACCGGGCAGCCGAGGGGTACGCAGTATTTT; CDR3: CASRTGQPRGTQYF
length: 14; D: -; V: TRBV20-1; size: many; J: TRBJ1-3; DNA: TGCAGTGCCCCGGACAGTTACTCTGGAAACACCATATATTTT; CDR3: CSAPDSYSGNTIYF
length: 15; D: TRBD1; V: TRBV7-9; size: many; J: TRBJ2-7; DNA: TGTGCCAGCAGCTCGACCACCGGGACAGCTTACGAGCAGTACTTC; CDR3: CASSSTTGTAYEQYF
length: 14; D: -; V: TRBV29-1; size: many; J: TRBJ1-5; DNA: TGCAGCGCCCGAGTAAGGACACTCTATCAGCCCCAGCATTTT; CDR3: CSARVRTLYQPQHF
length: 15; D: -; V: TRBV7-9; size: many; J: TRBJ2-5; DNA: TGTGCCAGCAGCTTGGGGGTTGGGCACCAAGAGACCCAGTACTTC; CDR3: CASSLGVGHQETQYF
length: 14; D: -; V: TRBV30; size: -; J: TRBJ2-3; DNA: TGTGCCTGGCGTTCAGCGGAAGCAACAGATACGCAGTATTTT; CDR3: CAWRSAEATDTQYF
length: 13; D: -; V: TRBV28; size: many; J: TRBJ2-1; DNA: TGTGCCAGCCTCGGGAGTAACTACAATGAGCAGTTCTTC; CDR3: CASLGSNYNEQFF
length: 13; D: -; V: TRBV12-3/TRBV12-4; size: many; J: TRBJ1-5; DNA: TGTGCCAGCGGGGCGAGCAGCGATCAGCCCCAGCATTTT; CDR3: CASGASSDQPQHF
length: 14; D: TRBD2; V: TRBV2; size: many; J: TRBJ2-1; DNA: TGTGCCAACACCTTGGGCGGGAGGATCGATGAGCAGTTCTTC; CDR3: CANTLGGRIDEQFF